These T cell receptor beta chains were read from a single sample in a study of T cells in Graves' hyperthyroidism and ophthalmopathy. MiXCR, applied by TCRdb to the multiplex PCR reads, yields one record per CDR3 protein. The repertoire holds around 290,000 distinct CDR3 sequences, with about 14% as singletons. The material sequenced was blood. The receptor source for this set is a woman in her twenties or thirties with Graves' hyperthyroidism that later progressed to Graves' ophthalmopathy. Each CDR3 is given with its conserved first and last residue. The order of the fields is D gene, V gene, clone size, J gene, CDR3 DNA, CDR3 protein. A D gene is named only where the DNA matches it firmly. A row's size may be missing; if present it is once, few, many or a size class.

D: TRBD1; V: TRBV4-2; size: NA; J: TRBJ2-7; DNA: TGTGCCAGCAGCCACACCGGGACAGGGGGCTACGAGCAGTACTTC; CDR3: CASSHTGTGGYEQYF
D: TRBD1; V: TRBV9; size: many; J: TRBJ2-1; DNA: TGTGCCAGCAGCGTAGCTCGGGACAGCTCCTACAATGAGCAGTTCTTC; CDR3: CASSVARDSSYNEQFF
D: TRBD2; V: TRBV28; size: many; J: TRBJ2-3; DNA: TGTGCCAGCAGTTCTCCGGGTAGCGGGGATATTGGTACGCAGTATTTT; CDR3: CASSSPGSGDIGTQYF
D: TRBD1; V: TRBV18; size: NA; J: TRBJ2-2; DNA: TGTGCCAGCTCACCGAGGGGGCGCTTGAACACCGGGGAGCTGTTTTTT; CDR3: CASSPRGRLNTGELFF
D: NA; V: TRBV18; size: few; J: TRBJ2-3; DNA: TGTGCCAGCTCACCAACGCTAAGGGCAGATACGCAGTATTTT; CDR3: CASSPTLRADTQYF
D: NA; V: TRBV20-1; size: many; J: TRBJ1-1; DNA: TGCAGTGCTAGGGCGGTTAGTGGGGGGCTTGTCACTGAAGCTTTCTTT; CDR3: CSARAVSGGLVTEAFF
D: NA; V: TRBV7-9; size: NA; J: TRBJ1-6; DNA: TGTGCCAGCAGCTTAGTATCTGATTCACCCCTCCACTTT; CDR3: CASSLVSDSPLHF
D: TRBD1; V: TRBV7-9; size: NA; J: TRBJ2-3; DNA: TGTGCCAGCAGTTCTGGGACAGGGGAGGCAGATACGCAGTATTTT; CDR3: CASSSGTGEADTQYF
D: TRBD1; V: TRBV7-3; size: NA; J: TRBJ1-6; DNA: TGTGCCAGCAGCCCGACCGGGACAGGGAGATCACCCCTCCACTTT; CDR3: CASSPTGTGRSPLHF
D: TRBD2; V: TRBV6-1; size: NA; J: TRBJ2-1; DNA: TGTGCCGGCAGTCCCAGCGGGACTTACAATGAGCAGTTCTTC; CDR3: CAGSPSGTYNEQFF
D: NA; V: TRBV11-2; size: many; J: TRBJ2-6; DNA: TGTGCCAGCAGCCCTGCTGGGGCCAACGTCCTGACTTTC; CDR3: CASSPAGANVLTF
D: NA; V: TRBV28; size: many; J: TRBJ2-5; DNA: TGTGCCAGCAGTCCCCGGACCCAAGAGACCCAGTACTTC; CDR3: CASSPRTQETQYF
D: NA; V: TRBV6-1; size: NA; J: TRBJ1-4; DNA: TGTGCCAGCAGTTTAGGAGGGATTAATGAAAAACTGTTTTTT; CDR3: CASSLGGINEKLFF
D: NA; V: TRBV20-1; size: many; J: TRBJ2-1; DNA: TGCAGTGCTAGAGGGATCCATGATGAGCAGTTCTTC; CDR3: CSARGIHDEQFF
D: TRBD2; V: TRBV5-8; size: many; J: TRBJ2-2; DNA: TGTGCCAGCAGCCCCGCGGCTAGCGGCCTCACCGGGGAGCTGTTTTTT; CDR3: CASSPAASGLTGELFF